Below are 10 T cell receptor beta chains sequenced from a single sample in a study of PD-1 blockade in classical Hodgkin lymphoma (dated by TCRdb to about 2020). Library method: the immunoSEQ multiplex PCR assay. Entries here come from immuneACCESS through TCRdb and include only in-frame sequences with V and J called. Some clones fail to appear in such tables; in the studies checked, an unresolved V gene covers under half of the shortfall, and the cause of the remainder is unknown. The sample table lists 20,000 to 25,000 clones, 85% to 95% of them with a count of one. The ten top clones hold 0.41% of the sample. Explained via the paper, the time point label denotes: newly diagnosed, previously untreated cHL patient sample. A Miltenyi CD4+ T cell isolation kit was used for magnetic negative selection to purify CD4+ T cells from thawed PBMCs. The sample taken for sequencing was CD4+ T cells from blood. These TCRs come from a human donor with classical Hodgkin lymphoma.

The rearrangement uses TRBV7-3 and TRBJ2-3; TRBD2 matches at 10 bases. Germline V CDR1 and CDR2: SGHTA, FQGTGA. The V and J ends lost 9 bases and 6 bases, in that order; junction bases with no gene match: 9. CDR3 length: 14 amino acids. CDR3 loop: CASSGSGRWDTQYF. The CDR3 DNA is TGTGCCAGTAGCGGTAGCGGGAGGTGGGATACGCAGTATTTT.

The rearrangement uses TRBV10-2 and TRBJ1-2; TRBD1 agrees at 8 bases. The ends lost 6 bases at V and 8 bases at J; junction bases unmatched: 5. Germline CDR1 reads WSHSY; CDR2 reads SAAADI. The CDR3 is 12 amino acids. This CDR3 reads CASRGQGGGYTF. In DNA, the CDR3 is TGCGCCAGCAGAGGACAGGGCGGCGGCTACACCTTC.

CDR3 sequence reads: CASSQTGTGGADGYTF. The CDR3 DNA reads TGCGCCAGCAGCCAAACCGGGACAGGGGGCGCGGATGGCTACACCTTC. This chain connects TRBV4-3 to TRBJ1-2; 12 bases map to TRBD1. Germline V gene data show CDR1 as LGHNA and CDR2 as YSLEER. The CDR3 totals 16 residues. V lost 2 bases and J lost 6; bases outside the gene matches: 7.

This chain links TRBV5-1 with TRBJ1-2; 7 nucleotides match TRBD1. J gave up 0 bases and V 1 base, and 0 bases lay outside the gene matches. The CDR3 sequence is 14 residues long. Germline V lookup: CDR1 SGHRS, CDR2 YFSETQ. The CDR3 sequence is CASSLTGANYGYTF. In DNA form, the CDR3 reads TGCGCCAGCAGCTTGACAGGGGCTAACTATGGCTACACCTTC.

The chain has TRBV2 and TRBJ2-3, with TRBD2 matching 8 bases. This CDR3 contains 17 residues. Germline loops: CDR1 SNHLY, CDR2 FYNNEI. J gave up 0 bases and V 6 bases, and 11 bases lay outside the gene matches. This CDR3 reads CASRTGGPSSSTDTQYF. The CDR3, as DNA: TGTGCCAGCAGGACGGGAGGGCCGAGTTCTAGCACAGATACGCAGTATTTT.

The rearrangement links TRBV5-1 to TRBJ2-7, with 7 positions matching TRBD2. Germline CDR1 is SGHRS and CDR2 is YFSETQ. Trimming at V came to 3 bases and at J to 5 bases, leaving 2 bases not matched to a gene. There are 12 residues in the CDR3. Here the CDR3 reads CASSWEGDEQYF. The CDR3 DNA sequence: TGCGCCAGCAGCTGGGAGGGAGACGAGCAGTACTTC.

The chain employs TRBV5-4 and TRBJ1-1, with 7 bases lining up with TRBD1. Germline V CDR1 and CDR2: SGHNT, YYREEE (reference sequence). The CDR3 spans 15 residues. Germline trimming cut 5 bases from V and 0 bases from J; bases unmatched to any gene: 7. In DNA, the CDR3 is TGTGCCAGCAGATCCGACAGGGCAATGAACACTGAAGCTTTCTTT. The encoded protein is CASRSDRAMNTEAFF.

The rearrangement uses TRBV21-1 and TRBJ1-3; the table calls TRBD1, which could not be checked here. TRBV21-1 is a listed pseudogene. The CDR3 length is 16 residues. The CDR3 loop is CASSIRPGSIGNTIYF. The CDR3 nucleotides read TGTGCCAGCAGCATTAGGCCAGGGTCTATTGGAAACACCATATATTTT.

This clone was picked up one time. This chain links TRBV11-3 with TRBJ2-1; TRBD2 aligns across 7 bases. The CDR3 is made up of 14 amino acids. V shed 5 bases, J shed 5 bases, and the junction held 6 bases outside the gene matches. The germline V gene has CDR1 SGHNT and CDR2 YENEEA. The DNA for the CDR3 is TGTGCCAGCAGCAAGTCGGGGGGTAACAATGAGCAGTTCTTC. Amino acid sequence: CASSKSGGNNEQFF.

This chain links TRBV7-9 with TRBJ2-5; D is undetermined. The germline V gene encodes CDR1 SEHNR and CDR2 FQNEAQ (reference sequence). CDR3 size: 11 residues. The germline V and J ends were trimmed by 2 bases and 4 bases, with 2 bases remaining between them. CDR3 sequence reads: CASSLLETQYF. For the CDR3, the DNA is TGTGCCAGCAGCTTACTAGAGACCCAGTACTTC.